These T cell receptor beta chains were read from a single sample in a study of T cell responses to AZD1222 COVID-19 vaccine. Clones were read by immunoSEQ multiplex PCR, and TCRdb kept only the in-frame ones, dropping some. The data contain approximately 77,000 clones, 80% to 95% of them singletons. The specimen comprised peripheral blood, sampled 28 days after the second AZD1222 dose. Receptor source: an adult who received the AZD1222 COVID-19 vaccine. The CDR3 runs from the conserved cysteine through the conserved F or W. A D gene is named only where the DNA matches it firmly. Some rows mark clone size as missing; the rest say once, few, many or name a class of expanded clone.

>NA|TRBD1|TRBV29-1|TRBJ1-2
CSAGQPENYGYTF
TGCAGCGCGGGACAGCCCGAAAACTATGGCTACACCTTC
>NA|NA|TRBV5-6|TRBJ1-1
CASSSGAVEAFF
TGTGCCAGCAGCTCGGGAGCAGTTGAAGCTTTCTTT
>NA|NA|TRBV25-1|TRBJ2-7
CASSEAPLSEQYF
TGTGCCAGCAGTGAAGCCCCCCTTTCAGAGCAGTACTTC
>NA|TRBD2|TRBV7-2|TRBJ2-1
CASSAGLADNEQFF
TGTGCCAGCAGCGCGGGACTAGCAGACAATGAGCAGTTCTTC
>NA|NA|TRBV30|TRBJ2-2
CAWSRRGQGTGELFF
TGTGCCTGGAGCCGGAGGGGGCAGGGCACCGGGGAGCTGTTTTTT
>NA|TRBD2|TRBV6-1|TRBJ2-5
CASSETPLSGRTQYF
TGTGCCAGCAGTGAAACCCCTCTTAGCGGGAGGACCCAGTACTTC
>NA|TRBD2|TRBV19|TRBJ2-3
CASRRLAGSTDTQYF
TGTGCCAGTAGAAGGCTAGCGGGCTCCACAGATACGCAGTATTTT
>NA|TRBD1|TRBV29-1|TRBJ2-5
CSGRQGADETQYF
TGCAGCGGACGACAGGGGGCAGATGAGACCCAGTACTTC
>NA|TRBD2|TRBV29-1|TRBJ2-1
CSVESGTKSYNEQFF
TGCAGCGTTGAAAGCGGGACCAAGTCCTACAATGAGCAGTTCTTC
>few|NA|TRBV19|TRBJ2-3
CASLLQGSDRDTQYF
TGTGCCAGTCTCCTACAGGGCTCGGATAGAGATACGCAGTATTTT
>NA|NA|TRBV29-1|TRBJ2-5
CSVERGRATLYF
TGCAGCGTTGAGAGGGGCAGGGCAACCTTGTACTTC
>NA|NA|TRBV4-1|TRBJ2-7
CASSPTGLRYEQYF
TGCGCCAGCAGCCCCACAGGGTTAAGGTACGAGCAGTACTTC
>NA|NA|TRBV6-5|TRBJ1-3
CASSTGGHSGNTIYF
TGTGCCAGCAGCACAGGCGGTCACTCTGGAAACACCATATATTTT
>NA|TRBD1|TRBV10-3|TRBJ2-5
CAISESTGGRETQYF
TGTGCCATCAGTGAGTCGACAGGGGGGCGGGAGACCCAGTACTTC
>NA|NA|TRBV5-1|TRBJ2-5
CASSLTGFQETQYF
TGCGCCAGCAGCTTAACAGGGTTTCAAGAGACCCAGTACTTC
>NA|NA|TRBV5-1|TRBJ2-1
CASSRTENEQFF
TGCGCCAGCAGCCGGACTGAGAATGAGCAGTTCTTC
>NA|TRBD1|TRBV27|TRBJ1-1
CASRPLVTGGVGTEAFF
TGTGCCAGCAGGCCTCTTGTCACAGGGGGGGTAGGTACTGAAGCTTTCTTT
>few|NA|TRBV12-3/TRBV12-4|TRBJ1-2
CASSLTNYGYTF
TGTGCCAGCAGTTTGACTAACTATGGCTACACCTTC
>NA|TRBD2|TRBV28|TRBJ2-7
CASSLAGGPLTPVYEQYF
TGTGCCAGCAGTTTAGCGGGAGGGCCCTTAACACCTGTTTACGAGCAGTACTTC
>NA|NA|TRBV4-3|TRBJ1-1
CASSLYRDTLKAFF
TGCGCCAGCAGCCTTTACAGGGATACTCTTAAAGCTTTCTTT
>NA|TRBD1|TRBV19|TRBJ1-2
CARKITRKGAKYYGYTF
TGTGCCAGAAAAATAACCAGGAAGGGGGCGAAATACTATGGCTACACCTTC
>NA|TRBD1|TRBV19|TRBJ2-1
CASSTRDRAYNEQFF
TGTGCCAGTAGTACCCGGGACAGGGCTTACAATGAGCAGTTCTTC
>NA|NA|TRBV6-4|TRBJ1-6
CASSPGDSYNSPLHF
TGTGCCAGCAGTCCAGGGGACTCCTATAATTCACCCCTCCACTTT
>NA|TRBD2|TRBV5-6|TRBJ2-3
CASSLGTSGSIDTQYF
TGTGCCAGCAGCCTCGGGACTAGCGGGAGTATAGATACGCAGTATTTT
>once|NA|TRBV10-3|TRBJ1-4
CAISEGQKLFF
TGTGCCATCAGTGAAGGCCAAAAACTGTTTTTT
>NA|TRBD2|TRBV24-1|TRBJ2-1
CATSDPPPGGGLSNEQFF
TGTGCCACCAGTGACCCCCCACCCGGGGGGGGGCTTTCGAATGAGCAGTTCTTC
>NA|NA|TRBV5-8|TRBJ2-7
CASSEVGINSYEQYF
TGTGCCAGCAGCGAAGTAGGCATAAACTCCTACGAGCAGTACTTC
>NA|NA|TRBV28|TRBJ2-7
CASSRDYEQYF
TGTGCCAGCAGTCGGGACTACGAGCAGTACTTC
>NA|NA|TRBV29-1|TRBJ2-3
CSVAGMEVGDTDTQYF
TGCAGCGTCGCCGGGATGGAGGTCGGTGATACAGATACGCAGTATTTT
>NA|NA|TRBV21-1|TRBJ2-3
CASSNRGPGTDTQYF
TGTGCCAGCAGCAACAGGGGGCCGGGCACAGATACGCAGTATTTT
>NA|TRBD2|TRBV2|TRBJ2-3
CATGGTSGREDTDTQYF
TGTGCCACCGGAGGGACTAGCGGGAGGGAGGACACAGATACGCAGTATTTT
>once|NA|TRBV5-4|TRBJ2-7
CASSFMRGEQYF
TGTGCCAGCAGCTTCATGAGAGGCGAGCAGTACTTC
>NA|NA|TRBV3-1/TRBV3-2|TRBJ1-1
CASSQGGQEAFF
TGTGCCAGCAGCCAAGGGGGCCAAGAAGCTTTCTTT
>few|NA|TRBV11-2|TRBJ1-4
CASSRAPGEKLFF
TGTGCCAGCAGCCGTGCACCAGGGGAAAAACTGTTTTTT
>NA|TRBD1|TRBV6-4|TRBJ2-2
CASRGRGTGELFF
TGTGCCAGCAGGGGCAGGGGGACCGGGGAGCTGTTTTTT
>NA|NA|TRBV5-1|TRBJ2-1
CASSLERYNEQFF
TGCGCCAGCAGCTTGGAACGGTACAATGAGCAGTTCTTC
>NA|NA|TRBV30|TRBJ1-1
CAWSPGGRTEAFF
TGTGCCTGGAGTCCGGGGGGGCGAACTGAAGCTTTCTTT
>NA|NA|TRBV6-5|TRBJ1-1
CASSLEGQMNTEAFF
TGTGCCAGCAGTCTGGAAGGCCAGATGAACACTGAAGCTTTCTTT
>NA|NA|TRBV30|TRBJ1-3
CAWSPGTKGNTIYF
TGTGCCTGGAGTCCCGGGACAAAGGGAAACACCATATATTTT